Below, 9 T cell receptor beta chains from the same sample are listed, as sequenced in a study of T cells in women clearing cervical HPV infection. The assay was immunoSEQ multiplex PCR, and TCRdb's table has in-frame clones only and misses some. This sample contains tens of thousands of clones. Sequencing was carried out using blood buffy coat. Every receptor here comes from a woman between 18 and 70 years old with a cervical HPV16 infection that either progressed to CIN3+ or cleared (not recorded which).

In regard to this clone: The read ends 3 residues early relative to the CDR3; the germline J gene fills the gap. The chain carries TRBV16 and TRBJ1-2, with TRBD1 matching over 7 bases. Germline CDR1 is KGHSY and CDR2 is FQNENV. V shed 0 bases and J 4 bases; nucleotides not matched to a gene: 11. The CDR3 covers 17 residues. The sequenced CDR3 bases are TGTGCCAGCAGCCAATCTCTCTTCCTCGGGACAGCCTATGGC. This translates into CASSQSLFLGTAYG. The CDR3 in its entirety is CASSQSLFLGTAYGYTF.

Remarks on this clone: The read falls 3 residues short of the CDR3 end, and the missing part is taken from the germline J gene. V and J are TRBV7-2 and TRBJ1-2; possible D gene TRBD1, 6 bases. The CDR3 covers 14 residues. Germline V gives CDR1 SGHTA, CDR2 FQGNSA. Trimming cost V 2 bases and J 6 bases, with 13 bases left between them. The CDR3: CASSLWSRGDGYTF. The sequenced CDR3 bases are TGTGCCAGCAGCTTATGGTCCAGGGGTGATGGC.

On this clone itself: The sequenced fragment ends 3 residues before the CDR3 boundary, so the rest is inferred from the germline J gene. The chain uses TRBV6-4 and TRBJ2-1, with TRBD2 identical over 9 bases. This CDR3 comprises 16 residues. V lost 2 bases to trimming and J lost 4 bases; unmatched junction nucleotides: 6. The germline CDR1 and CDR2 sequences are MRHNA and SNTAGT. The sequenced part of the CDR3 DNA is TGTGCCAGCAGTGACGTAAGGACTAGCGATTACAATGAG. Translation: CASSDVRTSDYNE. The entire CDR3 is CASSDVRTSDYNEQFF.

In the case of this clone: The CDR3 is cut off 3 residues early in the read; its end comes from the germline J gene. The chain uses TRBV2 and TRBJ1-6, with D perhaps TRBD1 (5 bases). V shed 2 bases and J shed 9 bases, with 14 bases lying between them. The CDR3 sequence is 15 residues long. Germline assignment: CDR1 SNHLY and CDR2 FYNNEI. CDR3 sequence: CASSEWRGLRSPLHF. Incomplete CDR3 DNA: TGTGCCAGCAGTGAATGGAGGGGATTGCGTTCACCC.

Partial CDR3 DNA: TGTGCCAGCAGCTTAGTATCGGGGGGGAACACTGAA. Translation gives CASSLVSGGNTE. The CDR3 reads in full as CASSLVSGGNTEAFF. This chain links TRBV7-9 with TRBJ1-1, with D tentatively TRBD1 (5 bases). Read sequence stops 3 residues before the CDR3 end, and the germline J gene provides the missing end. CDR1 and CDR2 from the germline V gene are SEHNR and FQNEAQ (reference sequence). Trimming stripped 1 base from V and 1 base from J, with 10 bases between. The CDR3 runs to 15 residues.

About this clone itself: The read falls 3 residues short of the CDR3 end, and the missing part is taken from the germline J gene. The rearrangement links TRBV5-1 to TRBJ2-1; D is undetermined. V was clipped by 0 bases and J by 0 bases, with 10 bases between them. Germline-derived CDR1 and CDR2 are SGHRS and YFSETQ. This CDR3 comprises 16 residues. This chain's CDR3 is CASSLAQVSSYNEQFF. CDR3 DNA (partial): TGCGCCAGCAGCTTGGCCCAGGTAAGCTCCTACAATGAG. Using reference TRBV5-1 and TRBJ2-1 for the parts outside the CDR3, the full variable domain is KAGVTQTPRYLIKTRGQQVTLSCSPISGHRSVSWYQQTPGQGLQFLFEYFSETQRNKGNFPGRFSGRQFSNSRSEMNVSTLELGDSALYLCASSLAQVSSYNEQFFGPGTRLTVL.

CDR3 DNA (partial): TGTGCCAGCAGCTTACTAGCGGCGTCCTACGAG. Translated: CASSLLAASYE. In full, the CDR3 reads CASSLLAASYEQYF. The chain combines TRBV7-2 with TRBJ2-7, with 7 bases matching TRBD2. The read terminates 3 residues ahead of where the CDR3 ends, so the germline J gene completes it. V lost 2 bases, J lost 1 base, and 2 bases stayed unmatched. This CDR3 region has 14 residues. CDR1 and CDR2 (germline): SGHTA, FQGNSA.

Note on this clone: The read halts 3 residues ahead of the CDR3 end, with the missing end drawn from the germline J gene. The chain recombines TRBV2 with TRBJ1-5; D is possibly TRBD1 (6 bases). This CDR3 comprises 15 residues. Germline-derived CDR1 and CDR2 are SNHLY and FYNNEI. The V gene lost 8 bases and the J gene lost 3 bases, with 17 bases spanning the gap. The CDR3 spells CASLGGGLDNQPQHF. The sequenced CDR3 bases are TGTGCCAGCCTTGGCGGGGGGCTCGACAATCAGCCC.

Worth noting for this clone: Read sequence stops 3 residues before the CDR3 end, and the germline J gene provides the missing end. This chain joins TRBV2 and TRBJ1-1; TRBD1 matches at 7 bases. Per germline, CDR1 SNHLY and CDR2 FYNNEI. Unmatched junction bases numbered 9, after V lost 1 base and J lost 4 bases. The CDR3 is 16 residues long. The CDR3 sequence is CASSEGQGRATTEAFF. The CDR3 bases that were read are TGTGCCAGCAGTGAAGGACAGGGAAGGGCAACCACTGAA.